This entry lists 21 T cell receptor beta chains sequenced from one sample in a study of PD-1 blockade in classical Hodgkin lymphoma. After autologous stem cell transplantation all patients relapsed, and prior brentuximab vedotin exposure differed between cohorts. Clones were read by immunoSEQ multiplex PCR, and TCRdb kept only the in-frame ones, dropping some. Among around 66,000 clones listed, roughly nine tenths were seen once. The specimen was peripheral blood mononuclear cells (PBMCs), collected at baseline. The receptors come from a human donor with classical Hodgkin lymphoma.

The V gene is TRBV6-1, the J gene TRBJ2-5; D may be TRBD2 (5 bases). Trimming shortened V by 6 bases and J by 5 bases, and 16 bases separated the two germline ends. The CDR3 is 14 amino acids. In germline, CDR1 is MNHNS, CDR2 SASEGT. This chain's CDR3 is CASRTRQDLETQYF. The DNA for the CDR3 is TGTGCCAGCAGGACTCGCCAGGACTTGGAGACCCAGTACTTC.

V gene TRBV5-1 combines with J gene TRBJ1-1; 11 nucleotides line up with TRBD1. The CDR3 covers 14 residues. J was trimmed by 7 bases and V by 4 bases; bases with no gene match: 6. The germline V gene has CDR1 SGHRS and CDR2 YFSETQ. CDR3 residues: CASSIGQGAGEAFF. The CDR3 DNA sequence: TGCGCCAGCAGCATAGGACAGGGGGCTGGTGAAGCTTTCTTT.

The V and J genes are TRBV4-1 and TRBJ1-1; D might be TRBD1 (6 bases). Trimming took 0 bases from V and 5 from J, leaving 7 bases between them. Germline values: CDR1 MGHRA, CDR2 YSYEKL. This CDR3 has 13 residues. CDR3 DNA: TGCGCCAGCAGCCAAGAGGGACAAACTGAAGCTTTCTTT. Its translation is CASSQEGQTEAFF.

DNA for the CDR3: TGTGCCAGCAGCTTTGATGTCCAGCCCCAGCATTTT. It specifies CASSFDVQPQHF. The chain has TRBV7-2 and TRBJ1-5; D gene ambiguous. The CDR3 covers 12 residues. Germline CDR1 and CDR2: SGHTA and FQGNSA. Trimming cost V 3 bases and J 7 bases, with 7 bases left between them.

The V call is TRBV12-5, the J call TRBJ2-2; D is unresolved. Trimming took off 0 bases at V and 4 bases at J, with 9 bases between the two ends. This CDR3 has 15 amino acids. Germline values: CDR1 LGHNT, CDR2 FRNRAP. CDR3 DNA sequence: TGTGCTAGTGGTTTGGTAATGGGGTTCACCGGGGAGCTGTTTTTT. This gives the protein CASGLVMGFTGELFF.

V is TRBV6-1 and J is TRBJ2-2, with TRBD1 matching 8 bases. The CDR3 is 15 amino acids. V shed 8 bases and J 4 bases; nucleotides not matched to a gene: 9. Germline CDR1 is MNHNS and CDR2 is SASEGT. In DNA, the CDR3 is TGTGCCAGCCTCCGACAGGGGACGGCCACCGGGGAGCTGTTTTTT. Translation: CASLRQGTATGELFF.

This chain joins TRBV4-1 and TRBJ2-5; possibly TRBD2 for D (6 bases). This CDR3 region has 17 residues. CDR1 and CDR2 (germline): MGHRA, YSYEKL. Trimming cost V 0 bases and J 1 base, with 15 bases left between them. The CDR3 nucleotides are TGCGCCAGCAGCCAAGAATCTGTGGGGACTTCCCAAGAGACCCAGTACTTC. This encodes CASSQESVGTSQETQYF.

The V and J genes are TRBV19 and TRBJ2-7, with D maybe TRBD2 (6 bases). Germline-derived CDR1 and CDR2 are LNHDA and SQIVND (reference sequence). The CDR3 sequence is 15 residues long. With 2 bases removed from V and 3 bases from J, the gap between germline ends came to 14 bases. The CDR3: CASSIWGTGDYEQYF. The CDR3 bases are TGTGCCAGTAGTATATGGGGAACGGGAGACTACGAGCAGTACTTC. Based on the CDR3 plus reference TRBV19 and TRBJ2-7, the full variable domain is DGGITQSPKYLFRKEGQNVTLSCEQNLNHDAMYWYRQDPGQGLRLIYYSQIVNDFQKGDIAEGYSVSREKKESFPLTVTSAQKNPTAFYLCASSIWGTGDYEQYFGPGTRLTVT.

The chain is built from TRBV19 and TRBJ2-2, with D tentatively TRBD2 (6 bases). V lost 6 bases and J 8 bases, leaving 19 bases between the germline ends. This CDR3 region has 15 residues. The V gene's germline CDR1 is LNHDA and CDR2 SQIVND (reference sequence). The CDR3 loop reads CASSIAGGVSGELFF. The CDR3 DNA reads as TGTGCCAGTAGCATCGCCGGCGGGGTCTCTGGGGAGCTGTTTTTT.

The chain links TRBV5-1 to TRBJ2-2; D might be TRBD2 (6 bases). Trimming removed 3 bases from V and 6 bases from J, with 9 bases in between. CDR1 is SGHRS, CDR2 YFSETQ, per germline. The length of the CDR3 is 13 residues. The CDR3 sequence: CASSSGDSGELFF. The CDR3 coding sequence is TGCGCCAGCAGCTCCGGGGACTCCGGGGAGCTGTTTTTT.

The V gene is TRBV15, the J gene TRBJ2-1, with D maybe TRBD2 (5 bases). V was clipped by 0 bases and J by 7 bases, with 16 bases between them. Germline-derived CDR1 and CDR2 are LNHNV and YYDKDF (reference sequence). The CDR3 loop spans 16 amino acids. The CDR3 sequence: CATSRDRGLGNNEQFF. The CDR3 DNA is TGTGCCACCAGCAGAGATAGAGGACTGGGTAATAATGAGCAGTTCTTC.

This chain links TRBV14 with TRBJ1-1; D not certain. This CDR3 is 13 amino acids long. The ends were cut back, 0 bases at V and 2 bases at J, with 4 bases in the middle. Per the germline V gene, CDR1 is SGHDN and CDR2 is FVKESK. CDR3 protein: CASSQELNTEAFF. The CDR3 DNA reads as TGTGCCAGCAGCCAAGAACTAAACACTGAAGCTTTCTTT.

The V call is TRBV15, the J call TRBJ1-3, with D possibly being TRBD1 (5 bases). Trimming left V 3 bases short and J 5 bases short, with 11 bases between. Per germline, CDR1 LNHNV and CDR2 YYDKDF (reference sequence). CDR3 length: 14 amino acids. The DNA for the CDR3 is TGTGCCACCAGCAGGGAGACAGCGAGAAACACCATATATTTT. Translation: CATSRETARNTIYF.

V gene TRBV6-5 combines with J gene TRBJ1-4, with D possibly being TRBD1 (6 bases). In germline, CDR1 is MNHEY, CDR2 SVGAGI. The CDR3 is 14 amino acids. The V and J ends lost 6 bases and 7 bases respectively, with 15 bases between them. Written as DNA, the CDR3 is TGTGCCAGCAGGACACAGGAGGGGGGTGAAAAACTGTTTTTT. Amino acids: CASRTQEGGEKLFF.

The chain joins TRBV18 to TRBJ1-1; D is uncertain. CDR3 length: 14 amino acids. V lost 0 bases and J lost 4, with 9 bases in between. Per germline, CDR1 KGHSH and CDR2 LQKENI. CDR3 region: CASSPPSRGTEAFF. The DNA of the CDR3 is TGTGCCAGCTCACCACCATCGCGGGGCACTGAAGCTTTCTTT.

The gene calls are TRBV6-5 and TRBJ2-5; tentatively, D is TRBD1 (6 bases). Deletions cut 5 bases from V and 4 bases from J, with 8 bases between. Per the germline V gene, CDR1 is MNHEY and CDR2 is SVGAGI. This CDR3 spans 12 amino acids. CDR3 nucleotides: TGTGCCAGCAGTAGGGGGTTAGAGACCCAGTACTTC. As protein: CASSRGLETQYF.

The V gene is TRBV19, the J gene TRBJ1-2, with TRBD1 matching 8 bases. CDR1 is LNHDA, CDR2 SQIVND, per germline (reference sequence). J was trimmed by 7 bases and V by 6 bases; bases with no gene match: 10. The CDR3 is made up of 14 amino acids. The CDR3 DNA follows: TGTGCCAGTAGAGGCGGGACAGGCCACTTTGGCTACACCTTC. This encodes CASRGGTGHFGYTF.

This sequence joins TRBV5-5 and TRBJ2-2; the D is unclear. V dropped 5 bases and J dropped 3 bases, with 8 bases sitting between them. This CDR3 comprises 13 residues. Germline values: CDR1 SGHKS, CDR2 YYEKEE (reference sequence). The CDR3 protein is CASSGGYTGELFF. The CDR3 DNA reads as TGTGCCAGCAGTGGTGGATACACCGGGGAGCTGTTTTTT.

This chain links TRBV14 with TRBJ1-1; 7 bases align to TRBD1. After removal of 0 bases from V and 10 bases from J, the junction contained 11 bases not matched to a gene. Per germline, CDR1 SGHDN and CDR2 FVKESK. This CDR3 is built from 15 residues. Here the CDR3 DNA reads TGTGCCAGCAGCCAAGAGTGGGACAGCATAATCCCAGCTTTCTTT. Translating it yields CASSQEWDSIIPAFF. Full variable domain (rest looked up from reference TRBV14 and TRBJ1-1): EAGVTQFPSHSVIEKGQTVTLRCDPISGHDNLYWYRRVMGKEIKFLLHFVKESKQDESGMPNNRFLAERTGGTYSTLKVQPAELEDSGVYFCASSQEWDSIIPAFFGQGTRLTVV.

The V and J genes are TRBV27 and TRBJ1-6; D unclear. V lost 9 bases and J lost 7, with 13 bases in between. The V gene's germline CDR1 is MNHEY and CDR2 SMNVEV (reference sequence). The CDR3 is 13 residues long. This chain's CDR3 is CASGFGSNSPLHF. CDR3 DNA sequence: TGTGCCAGTGGGTTCGGCTCAAATTCACCCCTCCACTTT.

The chain is built from TRBV5-1 and TRBJ1-1; 9 bases are a match to TRBD1. This CDR3 is built from 17 residues. The ends lost 0 bases at V and 5 bases at J; junction bases unmatched: 11. Looked up from germline, CDR1 is SGHRS and CDR2 is YFSETQ. The CDR3 here is CASSLGSPRQGGTEAFF. In nucleotides, the CDR3 is TGCGCCAGCAGCTTGGGATCCCCCAGACAGGGGGGAACTGAAGCTTTCTTT.